This TCR beta chain came from a study of blood T cell repertoires in COVID-19. Study summary: In each case, the material was cDNA or gDNA derived from T cells, B-cell-depleted T cells, or PBMCs.

Data came from immunoSEQ multiplex PCR; TCRdb stores just in-frame clones and leaves some out. The sample yields 240,000 or so clones, about 86% seen once. CDR3 size: 15 residues. Germline values: CDR1 SNHLY, CDR2 FYNNEI. With V trimmed by 6 bases and J by 5 bases, 10 bases remained unmatched. The sample comprised peripheral blood. This clonotype was obtained from a woman aged 25 to 39 who had recovered from COVID-19. The gene calls are TRBV2 and TRBJ2-1; TRBD1 matches 7 bases. This CDR3 reads CASRTEATGDNEQFF. Written as DNA, the CDR3 is TGTGCCAGCAGAACTGAAGCTACAGGGGACAATGAGCAGTTCTTC.